Listed below are T cell receptor beta chains from one sample, sequenced in a study of OX40 agonist ivuxolimab in advanced cancers. The repertoire was sequenced with immunoSEQ multiplex PCR; TCRdb's copy has only in-frame clones and lacks some. The table records approximately 46,000 clones, around 77% of them present only once. The sample here was CD4+ or CD8+ T cells sorted from blood, taken in a trial of the OX40 agonist ivuxolimab. These receptors were collected from an adult with an advanced solid tumor such as melanoma, head and neck, liver or kidney cancer. The CDR3 runs from the conserved cysteine through the conserved F or W. The D gene is left open where the match is weak. Not all rows give a size; the values are once, few, many and, for expanded clones, a class.

DNA: TGCGCCAGCAGCCAAGCCCCGGGTACGGCCCTCCACTTT; CDR3: CASSQAPGTALHF; J: TRBJ1-6; D: .; size: .; V: TRBV4-1
DNA: TGTGCCAGCGGTATCCCGTCCGGGGTTTCCTACAATGAGCAGTTCTTC; CDR3: CASGIPSGVSYNEQFF; J: TRBJ2-1; D: .; size: .; V: TRBV5-8
DNA: TGTGCCAGCAGGGGGGCCTCAGCCAAAAACATTCAGTACTTC; CDR3: CASRGASAKNIQYF; J: TRBJ2-4; D: .; size: .; V: TRBV5-6
DNA: TGCGCCAGCTCCGAACAGGGGAACACTGAAGCTTTCTTT; CDR3: CASSEQGNTEAFF; J: TRBJ1-1; D: .; size: .; V: TRBV5-1
DNA: TGTGCCAGCAGCCGTAGGACAGGTTATCAAGAGACCCAGTACTTC; CDR3: CASSRRTGYQETQYF; J: TRBJ2-5; D: TRBD1; size: few; V: TRBV28
DNA: TGTGCCAGCAGCTTGGGACATAAGTCCTACGAGCAGTACTTC; CDR3: CASSLGHKSYEQYF; J: TRBJ2-7; D: .; size: .; V: TRBV11-2
DNA: TGCGCCAGCAGCTTGGTAAATTGGGGTGGAGATGAAAAACTGTTTTTT; CDR3: CASSLVNWGGDEKLFF; J: TRBJ1-4; D: .; size: .; V: TRBV5-1
DNA: TGTGCCAGCAGTTACGCTAGGCGAGGGCAGCCCCAGCATTTT; CDR3: CASSYARRGQPQHF; J: TRBJ1-5; D: .; size: .; V: TRBV6-5
DNA: TGTGCCAGCAGCCACCCCACCGGGACAGGGGGCCTCTCTGGGGCCAACGTCCTGACTTTC; CDR3: CASSHPTGTGGLSGANVLTF; J: TRBJ2-6; D: TRBD1; size: few; V: TRBV5-4
DNA: TGTGCCAGCAGCTTATCCCACACAGATACGCAGTATTTT; CDR3: CASSLSHTDTQYF; J: TRBJ2-3; D: .; size: .; V: TRBV11-2
DNA: TGTGCCAGCAGTGAAGTACTAGCGGGCTACGAGCAGTACTTC; CDR3: CASSEVLAGYEQYF; J: TRBJ2-7; D: TRBD2; size: .; V: TRBV6-5
DNA: TGTGCCAGCAGCCAGAAGGGGGCTGAAGCTTTCTTT; CDR3: CASSQKGAEAFF; J: TRBJ1-1; D: .; size: .; V: TRBV5-8
DNA: TGTGCCAGCAACTCGGACCGAACCACCAATTCACCCCTCCACTTT; CDR3: CASNSDRTTNSPLHF; J: TRBJ1-6; D: .; size: few; V: TRBV4-2
DNA: TGTGCCAGTTCGGACAGGGGGTCTTATGGCTACACCTTC; CDR3: CASSDRGSYGYTF; J: TRBJ1-2; D: TRBD1; size: .; V: TRBV19
DNA: TGTGCCAGCAGTCACCTAGCGGGAGACACCCACGAGCAGTACTTC; CDR3: CASSHLAGDTHEQYF; J: TRBJ2-7; D: TRBD2; size: .; V: TRBV28
DNA: TGTGCCAGCAGCCGATATAGCGGGGACACAGATACGCAGTATTTT; CDR3: CASSRYSGDTDTQYF; J: TRBJ2-3; D: TRBD2; size: .; V: TRBV14
DNA: TGTGCCAGCAGTGGCCCCGGGGGTAATATGGCTTTCTTT; CDR3: CASSGPGGNMAFF; J: TRBJ1-1; D: .; size: .; V: TRBV6-6
DNA: TGCGCCAGCACCGGGACTAGCGGCACAGATACGCAGTATTTT; CDR3: CASTGTSGTDTQYF; J: TRBJ2-3; D: TRBD2; size: .; V: TRBV23-1
DNA: TGTGCCAGCAGTTTTTCTGGGACACCCACTGAAGCTTTCTTT; CDR3: CASSFSGTPTEAFF; J: TRBJ1-1; D: .; size: .; V: TRBV28
DNA: TGCGCCAGCAGCCGACAGGGGGAGAATGAAAAACTGTTTTTT; CDR3: CASSRQGENEKLFF; J: TRBJ1-4; D: TRBD1; size: .; V: TRBV5-1
DNA: TGTGCCAGCAGCCAAGGAAGTGGGAGGGAAATCACCGGGGAGCTGTTTTTT; CDR3: CASSQGSGREITGELFF; J: TRBJ2-2; D: TRBD2; size: .; V: TRBV14
DNA: TGTGCCAGCTCACTTGGGGGCGAGGGCCAGCCCCAGCATTTT; CDR3: CASSLGGEGQPQHF; J: TRBJ1-5; D: .; size: .; V: TRBV18
DNA: TGTGCCAGCAGTTTGACAGGACTGAACACTGAAGCTTTCTTT; CDR3: CASSLTGLNTEAFF; J: TRBJ1-1; D: .; size: .; V: TRBV27
DNA: TGCAGCGACTTAATTGGGTCAGACCGCTCCTACGAGCAGTACTTC; CDR3: CSDLIGSDRSYEQYF; J: TRBJ2-7; D: .; size: .; V: TRBV29-1
DNA: TGTGCTAGTGGTTTGGGACTAGCGGGTAGTAATGAGCAGTTCTTC; CDR3: CASGLGLAGSNEQFF; J: TRBJ2-1; D: TRBD2; size: .; V: TRBV12-5
DNA: TGTGCCAGCAGCTTAAGGTGGGGGGACACTGAAGCTTTCTTT; CDR3: CASSLRWGDTEAFF; J: TRBJ1-1; D: .; size: .; V: TRBV7-3
DNA: TGTGCCTGGGGGACAGGGTTTGGAAACACCATATATTTT; CDR3: CAWGTGFGNTIYF; J: TRBJ1-3; D: TRBD1; size: .; V: TRBV30
DNA: TGCGCCAGCAGCTTGGCCGGGGTTGAAAAACTGTTTTTT; CDR3: CASSLAGVEKLFF; J: TRBJ1-4; D: .; size: .; V: TRBV5-1
DNA: TGTGCCAGCACCCGGGGGATCAACACCGGGGAGCTGTTTTTT; CDR3: CASTRGINTGELFF; J: TRBJ2-2; D: .; size: few; V: TRBV7-9
DNA: TGTGCCAGCAGAGAAACTAGCACAGATACGCAGTATTTT; CDR3: CASRETSTDTQYF; J: TRBJ2-3; D: .; size: .; V: TRBV6-4
DNA: TGTGCCAGCAGCCCGGGGGGGGCGGACTATGGCTACACCTTC; CDR3: CASSPGGADYGYTF; J: TRBJ1-2; D: .; size: .; V: TRBV28
DNA: TGCGCCAGCAGCTCCGCGACAGGGTTCACTGAAGCTTTCTTT; CDR3: CASSSATGFTEAFF; J: TRBJ1-1; D: TRBD1; size: few; V: TRBV5-1